This T cell receptor (beta chain) appears in the sequencing data of a study of vaccination and CD4 T cells after COVID-19. Study-level information: Cells were stimulated with overlapping spike peptides from SARS-CoV-2, HCoV-NL63, HCoV-OC43 and HCoV-229E.

On this clonotype itself: No antigen is known for it.

Cultured CD4+ T-cell DNA underwent Oncomine TCR Beta short-read sequencing. DNA came from CD4+ T cells after culture. TCRdb reprocessed the PCR reads with MiXCR, giving one entry per CDR3 protein. Among around 11,000 distinct CDR3 sequences listed, approximately 80% were seen once. Stated treatment: roughly 11-day PBMC culture with coronavirus spike peptide pools or control peptides (ViraFEST assay). Using peptide pools, antigen-specific T cells were expanded in ViraFEST before TCRs were sequenced. The sample was CD4+ T cells from blood, cultured in vitro. The receptor was derived from a human donor who had recovered from COVID-19.

The CDR3 DNA reads as TGTGCCACCAGTGAGGGGGGACTAGCGGGAGGGAACATTCAGTACTTC. This translates into CATSEGGLAGGNIQYF. This rearrangement joins TRBV24-1 to TRBJ2-4; TRBD2 matches 16 bases. The CDR3 sequence is 16 residues long. V shed 4 bases, J shed 7 bases, and the junction held 3 bases outside the gene matches. From germline, CDR1 is KGHDR and CDR2 SFDVKD.